This T cell receptor beta chain was captured in a study of CD8 T cells in ankylosing spondylitis. TCRdb used MiXCR to reprocess the 5' RACE reads, holding one entry per CDR3 protein. The sample has under 250,000 distinct CDR3 sequences, about 10% seen once. The J segment lost 4 bases and the V segment lost 4 bases, leaving 10 bases of the junction unmatched. Germline lookup yields CDR1 SGHDT and CDR2 YYEEEE. This CDR3 has 15 residues. Sequenced sample: blood, either unsorted or a sorted T cell fraction (not recorded which). The chain links TRBV5-6 to TRBJ1-2, with 7 nucleotides matching TRBD1. The TCR sequence derives from a male donor with ankylosing spondylitis or in good health (not recorded which). The chain's CDR3 is CASSLIDREIYGYTF. The CDR3 DNA reads as TGTGCCAGCAGCCTAATCGACAGGGAGATCTATGGCTACACCTTC.